These 27 T cell receptor beta chains originate from one sample sequenced in a study of early T cells in non-severe SARS-CoV-2 infection. TCRdb re-derived calls from the 5' RACE reads in MiXCR, one entry per CDR3 protein. In the table there are 63,000 or so distinct CDR3 sequences, 11% of which are singletons. Material: whole blood, obtained at baseline. The receptors originated from an adult who was a healthcare worker with PCR-confirmed SARS-CoV-2 infection or an uninfected control (not recorded which).

This clonotype was recorded a few times. The chain uses TRBV2 and TRBJ2-7; 11 bases align to TRBD2. The germline gives CDR1 SNHLY, CDR2 FYNNEI. Trimming at V came to 3 bases and at J to 8 bases, leaving 3 bases not matched to a gene. This CDR3 comprises 13 residues. The CDR3 is CASSDTSGRKQYF. CDR3 nucleotides: TGTGCCAGCAGTGATACTAGCGGGAGAAAGCAGTACTTC.

The chain uses TRBV29-1 and TRBJ1-2, with TRBD1 identical over 7 bases. Germline V CDR1 and CDR2: SQVTM, ANQGSEA. The CDR3 covers 13 residues. V lost 7 bases and J lost 6; bases outside the gene matches: 11. The CDR3 loop is CSADRDVINGYTF. The CDR3 nucleotides are TGCAGCGCTGACAGGGATGTAATCAATGGCTACACCTTC.

The chain links TRBV6-2 or TRBV6-3 to TRBJ2-7; D gene unclear. This CDR3 is 14 amino acids long. The V end was cut by 2 bases, the J end by 6 bases, with 14 bases between. Germline loops: CDR1 MNHEY, CDR2 SVGEGT. The CDR3 region has the DNA TGTGCCAGCAGTTACCCCGCTGGCCCCTCCGAGCAGTACTTC. Its protein is CASSYPAGPSEQYF.

The rearrangement uses TRBV7-9 and TRBJ1-1; D is uncertain. Trimming shortened V by 5 bases and J by 0 bases, and 7 bases separated the two germline ends. Germline CDR1 and CDR2: SEHNR and FQNEAQ (reference sequence). The CDR3 sequence is 13 residues long. For the CDR3, the DNA is TGTGCCAGCAGCGAAAATATGAACACTGAAGCTTTCTTT. Its translation: CASSENMNTEAFF.

This clonotype was observed at least ten times. V is TRBV30 and J is TRBJ2-2; maybe TRBD1 (6 bases). Deletions cut 6 bases from V and 6 bases from J, with 11 bases between. This CDR3 contains 12 residues. Germline V lookup: CDR1 GTSNPN, CDR2 SVGIG (reference sequence). CDR3 residues: CACSWGPGELFF. CDR3 bases: TGTGCCTGTTCGTGGGGGCCCGGGGAGCTGTTTTTT.

This clonotype was counted between two and nine times. Here the CDR3 DNA reads TGTGCCAGCAGCGTCAACAGGGATGGAGCGGAGACCCAGTACTTC. Translating it yields CASSVNRDGAETQYF. The chain joins TRBV7-2 to TRBJ2-5; TRBD1 might be the D (6 bases). There are 15 residues in the CDR3. Germline values: CDR1 SGHTA, CDR2 FQGNSA. V gave up 5 bases and J gave up 5 bases, with 18 bases separating them.

This clonotype has more than one count but fewer than ten. The V and J genes are TRBV7-9 and TRBJ2-7; D ambiguous. Germline V gene data show CDR1 as SEHNR and CDR2 as FQNEAQ (reference sequence). Trimming removed 5 bases from V and 12 bases from J, with 14 bases in between. The CDR3 covers 11 residues. DNA for the CDR3: TGTGCCAGCAGCGCCGGTCTTCTCGGGTACTTC. It encodes CASSAGLLGYF.

This rearrangement joins TRBV3-1 to TRBJ1-5, with D uncertain. CDR3 length equals 13 residues. CDR1 LGHDT and CDR2 YNNKEL come from the germline V gene (reference sequence). V gave up 1 base and J gave up 6 bases, with 7 bases separating them. In DNA, the CDR3 is TGTGCCAGCAGCCAAGGGGGTGCTCAGCCCCAGCATTTT. Translating gives CASSQGGAQPQHF.

This chain connects TRBV6-6 to TRBJ2-7, with D perhaps matching TRBD2 (5 bases). V lost 8 bases and J 6 bases, leaving 17 bases between the germline ends. Germline assignment: CDR1 MNHNY and CDR2 SVGAGI (reference sequence). The CDR3 spans 13 residues. CDR3 sequence reads: CASGDRGMLEQYF. Here the CDR3 DNA reads TGTGCCAGCGGAGACCGAGGGATGCTCGAGCAGTACTTC.

This clonotype came up a few times. The rearrangement uses TRBV15 and TRBJ1-1; TRBD1 matches at 8 bases. The J segment lost 5 bases and the V segment lost 0 bases, leaving 14 bases of the junction unmatched. Germline CDR1 is LNHNV and CDR2 is YYDKDF (reference sequence). The CDR3 has 18 residues. The DNA for the CDR3 is TGTGCCACCAGCAGAGATCCGCCTGGACAGGGAATTGGTACTGAAGCTTTCTTT. Translating it yields CATSRDPPGQGIGTEAFF.

The chain couples TRBV29-1 to TRBJ1-2, with TRBD1 identical over 9 bases. Germline trimming cut 4 bases from V and 4 bases from J; bases unmatched to any gene: 4. Germline CDR1 reads SQVTM; CDR2 reads ANQGSEA. The CDR3 sequence is 13 residues long. CDR3 region: CSVVEDRGYGYTF. CDR3 sequence (DNA): TGCAGCGTTGTAGAGGACAGGGGCTATGGCTACACCTTC.

At least ten counts were recorded for this clonotype. This rearrangement joins TRBV6-6 to TRBJ1-1; possible D gene TRBD1, 6 bases. Germline V lookup: CDR1 MNHNY, CDR2 SVGAGI (reference sequence). The V and J ends lost 4 bases and 3 bases respectively, with 12 bases between them. This CDR3 spans 14 amino acids. CDR3 bases: TGTGCCAGCAGTTCCTATGGGGGGCACACTGAAGCTTTCTTT. Amino acids: CASSSYGGHTEAFF.

The table lists this clonotype with a few counts. The chain employs TRBV19 and TRBJ2-2, with 9 bases aligning to TRBD2. The V gene end was trimmed by 3 bases and the J gene end by 6 bases; junction bases not matched to a gene: 14. Germline V gene lookup returns CDR1 LNHDA and CDR2 SQIVND (reference sequence). The CDR3 contains 18 residues. The CDR3 is CASSIFFPAGGGAGELFF. In DNA, the CDR3 is TGTGCCAGTAGTATTTTTTTCCCAGCGGGAGGTGGTGCCGGGGAGCTGTTTTTT.

This clonotype was recorded many times. The chain joins TRBV5-1 to TRBJ1-1; possibly TRBD1 for D (6 bases). The CDR3 length is 14 residues. The ends were cut back, 0 bases at V and 4 bases at J, with 10 bases in the middle. The germline V gene encodes CDR1 SGHRS and CDR2 YFSETQ. CDR3 DNA: TGCGCCAGCAGCTTGGGGCAGGGGTTCACTGAAGCTTTCTTT. Its translation: CASSLGQGFTEAFF.

This clonotype occurred a few times. J is TRBJ1-1 and V is TRBV12-3 or TRBV12-4; possibly TRBD1 for D (6 bases). This CDR3 has 13 residues. Trimming left V 3 bases short and J 8 bases short, with 13 bases between. The CDR3 region is CASSLGLTGEAFF. DNA of the CDR3: TGTGCCAGCAGTTTGGGATTAACAGGGGAAGCTTTCTTT.

The chain couples TRBV13 to TRBJ1-2; 11 bases fit TRBD1. The V and J ends lost 4 bases and 8 bases, in that order; junction bases with no gene match: 6. The CDR3 totals 14 residues. The V gene's germline CDR1 is PRHDT and CDR2 FYEKMQ (reference sequence). The CDR3 loop is CASSSDRGPWGYTF. CDR3 DNA: TGTGCCAGCAGCTCGGACAGGGGGCCGTGGGGCTACACCTTC.

The chain joins TRBV9 to TRBJ2-1; D perhaps matches TRBD2 (6 bases). Germline loops: CDR1 SGDLS, CDR2 YYNGEE. This CDR3 is 15 amino acids long. Trimming removed 4 bases at V and 6 bases at J, with 17 bases between. CDR3 amino acids: CASSRDTGTRNEQFF. Written as DNA, the CDR3 is TGTGCCAGCAGCCGAGATACCGGGACTCGCAATGAGCAGTTCTTC.

This clonotype was seen at least ten times. The chain combines TRBV24-1 with TRBJ2-3, with 11 bases fitting TRBD2. This CDR3 contains 15 residues. With V trimmed by 3 bases and J by 5 bases, 3 bases remained unmatched. CDR1 and CDR2 (germline): KGHDR, SFDVKD. This chain's CDR3 is CATSDHTSGRDTQYF. CDR3 DNA sequence: TGTGCCACCAGTGATCATACTAGCGGGAGAGATACGCAGTATTTT.

This clonotype was seen a few times. This chain links TRBV5-1 with TRBJ2-1; 7 bases fit TRBD2. CDR3 length: 16 amino acids. Germline loops: CDR1 SGHRS, CDR2 YFSETQ. V trimming: 4 bases; J trimming: 2 bases; junction bases outside the gene matches: 9. The CDR3 region has the DNA TGCGCCAGCAGCCCACGGGCGGGAGTAACCTACAATGAGCAGTTCTTC. Translating gives CASSPRAGVTYNEQFF. Supplemented by reference TRBV5-1 and TRBJ2-1, the full variable domain reads KAGVTQTPRYLIKTRGQQVTLSCSPISGHRSVSWYQQTPGQGLQFLFEYFSETQRNKGNFPGRFSGRQFSNSRSEMNVSTLELGDSALYLCASSPRAGVTYNEQFFGPGTRLTVL.

This clonotype was observed a few times. The chain has TRBV11-2 and TRBJ2-1; D is unclear. The germline V gene encodes CDR1 SGHAT and CDR2 FQNNGV. Trimming took 3 bases from V and 12 from J, leaving 9 bases between them. The CDR3 has 11 amino acids. CDR3 nucleotide sequence: TGTGCCAGCAGCTTGGGTTTCTGGCAGTTCTTC. Translated, it gives CASSLGFWQFF.

This clonotype has just a few counts. This rearrangement joins TRBV4-1 to TRBJ2-1; 13 positions agree with TRBD2. CDR1 is MGHRA and CDR2 is YSYEKL in the germline V gene. V shed 2 bases and J 8 bases; nucleotides not matched to a gene: 3. CDR3 size: 15 residues. The DNA for the CDR3 is TGCGCCAGCAGCCAAACTAGCGGGGGGGCCCATGAGCAGTTCTTC. Its protein product is CASSQTSGGAHEQFF.

A few counts support this clonotype. The J gene is TRBJ2-7, the V gene TRBV7-2; TRBD1 aligns across 8 bases. CDR1 SGHTA and CDR2 FQGNSA come from the germline V gene. The V segment lost 0 bases and the J segment 3 bases; nucleotides outside the gene matches: 7. The CDR3 has 16 residues. The DNA of the CDR3 is TGTGCCAGCAGCTTAGCGTCCGGACAGGGTGTCTACGAGCAGTACTTC. Translated: CASSLASGQGVYEQYF.

This clonotype was detected a few times. The rearrangement uses TRBV20-1 and TRBJ2-5; 8 nucleotides agree with TRBD2. The CDR3 runs to 15 residues. Germline lookup yields CDR1 DFQATT and CDR2 SNEGSKA (reference sequence). With V trimmed by 3 bases and J by 5 bases, 11 bases remained unmatched. The CDR3 nucleotides are TGCAGTGCTAGGAGGGATATCACTAGCGGCGAGACCCAGTACTTC. It codes for CSARRDITSGETQYF.

The rearrangement links TRBV5-6 to TRBJ2-7, with 9 nucleotides matching TRBD1. The V segment lost 3 bases and the J segment 12 bases; nucleotides outside the gene matches: 7. CDR3 size: 12 residues. Per the germline V gene, CDR1 is SGHDT and CDR2 is YYEEEE. Written as DNA, the CDR3 is TGTGCCAGCAGCTCGTCCGGGACAGGGCTGTACTTC. It is translated as CASSSSGTGLYF.

Many counts were recorded for this clonotype. The chain couples TRBV6-6 to TRBJ2-7, with 8 bases lining up with TRBD1. Germline V gene data show CDR1 as MNHNY and CDR2 as SVGAGI (reference sequence). The length of the CDR3 is 15 residues. V trimming: 0 bases; J trimming: 7 bases; junction bases outside the gene matches: 8. The CDR3 here is CASSYSRDRGREQYF. The DNA of the CDR3 is TGTGCCAGCAGTTACTCGAGAGACAGGGGACGAGAGCAGTACTTC.

Only a few counts were recorded for this clonotype. The chain carries TRBV6-1 and TRBJ2-1, with D perhaps TRBD2 (6 bases). The V gene's germline CDR1 is MNHNS and CDR2 SASEGT. The CDR3 extends over 14 amino acids. Trimming cost V 5 bases and J 4 bases, with 12 bases left between them. This CDR3 is CASSWDSTYNEQFF. In DNA form, the CDR3 reads TGTGCCAGCAGTTGGGACTCCACTTACAATGAGCAGTTCTTC.

This clonotype was picked up many times. The chain couples TRBV15 to TRBJ2-4; 9 nucleotides align to TRBD1. This CDR3 region has 16 residues. Germline-derived CDR1 and CDR2 are LNHNV and YYDKDF (reference sequence). The J segment lost 8 bases and the V segment lost 1 base, leaving 9 bases of the junction unmatched. The CDR3 reads CATSRGLRQGEDIQYF. The CDR3 DNA reads as TGTGCCACCAGCAGAGGCCTCCGACAGGGGGAAGACATTCAGTACTTC.